The following is a T cell receptor (beta chain) sequence with its context. Per the germline V gene, CDR1 is MNHEY and CDR2 is SVGEGT. V was clipped by 7 bases and J by 1 base, with 11 bases between them. This CDR3 region has 14 residues. TCRdb re-derived calls from the RT-PCR reads in MiXCR, one entry per CDR3 protein. Of about 540,000 distinct CDR3 sequences in the sample, approximately 15% are singletons; the top ten hold 11%. This entry is derived from a study of response to subunit inactivated influenza vaccine. The input for sequencing was PBMCs from blood, taken about 11 days after vaccination. The chain has TRBV6-2 or TRBV6-3 and TRBJ1-5; D unclear. The sequence was obtained from a man aged 50-59 years who received an inactivated influenza vaccine. CDR3 nucleotide sequence: TGTGCCAGCACCTACGGGAGCAGCAATCAGCCCCAGCATTTT. This translates into CASTYGSSNQPQHF.